The 26 T cell receptor beta chains reported below all come from one sample, sequenced in a study of blood T cell repertoires in COVID-19. Clones were read by immunoSEQ multiplex PCR, and TCRdb kept only the in-frame ones, dropping some. The sample lists over 45,000 clones; 88% were seen once. Material for sequencing was peripheral blood. Every receptor here comes from a man aged 60-69 years with active COVID-19.

The chain couples TRBV2 to TRBJ2-1; TRBD2 might be the D (6 bases). CDR1 SNHLY and CDR2 FYNNEI come from the germline V gene. V was pared by 7 bases and J by 4 bases, with 11 bases between. The CDR3 extends over 13 amino acids. The CDR3 DNA is TGTGCCAGCACAATTAGCGGATACAATGAGCAGTTCTTC. Encoded protein: CASTISGYNEQFF. The full variable domain, its missing parts supplied by reference TRBV2 and TRBJ2-1, is EPEVTQTPSHQVTQMGQEVILRCVPISNHLYFYWYRQILGQKVEFLVSFYNNEISEKSEIFDDQFSVERPDGSNFTLKIRSTKLEDSAMYFCASTISGYNEQFFGPGTRLTVL.

V gene TRBV19 combines with J gene TRBJ2-7; D gene unclear. CDR3 length equals 13 residues. V lost 2 bases and J lost 1, with 6 bases in between. CDR1 is LNHDA and CDR2 is SQIVND in the germline V gene (reference sequence). CDR3 protein: CASSIRLSYEQYF. CDR3 sequence (DNA): TGTGCCAGTAGTATACGACTTTCCTACGAGCAGTACTTC. The variable domain in full, completed from reference TRBV19 and TRBJ2-7, reads DGGITQSPKYLFRKEGQNVTLSCEQNLNHDAMYWYRQDPGQGLRLIYYSQIVNDFQKGDIAEGYSVSREKKESFPLTVTSAQKNPTAFYLCASSIRLSYEQYFGPGTRLTVT.

The gene calls are TRBV11-2 and TRBJ2-2; D gene unclear. Trimming cost V 6 bases and J 5 bases, with 10 bases left between them. CDR1 and CDR2 (germline): SGHAT, FQNNGV. This CDR3 is built from 13 residues. The CDR3 here is CASRTGRTGELFF. CDR3 nucleotides: TGTGCCAGCAGAACCGGTCGGACCGGGGAGCTGTTTTTT.

This rearrangement joins TRBV27 to TRBJ1-2, with 7 bases matching TRBD1. Germline CDR1 MNHEY, CDR2 SMNVEV (reference sequence). Losses at the gene ends were 6 bases for V and 4 bases for J; bases not matched to a gene: 5. The CDR3 consists of 13 residues. CDR3 coding DNA: TGTGCCAGCAGAACAGGGGTGGGCTATGGCTACACCTTC. Its translation is CASRTGVGYGYTF.

The chain joins TRBV29-1 to TRBJ2-3; D unclear. The CDR3 loop spans 13 amino acids. V gave up 6 bases and J gave up 2 bases, with 12 bases separating them. Germline V CDR1 and CDR2: SQVTM, ANQGSEA. Here the CDR3 DNA reads TGCAGCGTCCAGGTCTCTTCCACAGATACGCAGTATTTT. Protein: CSVQVSSTDTQYF.

This chain connects TRBV5-5 to TRBJ2-7; TRBD1 aligns across 7 bases. CDR1 is SGHKS and CDR2 is YYEKEE in the germline V gene (reference sequence). V gave up 3 bases and J gave up 3 bases; unmatched junction bases: 6. The CDR3 loop spans 14 amino acids. The CDR3 region has the DNA TGTGCCAGCAGCTCCGGGACAGACTACTACGAGCAGTACTTC. It yields the protein CASSSGTDYYEQYF.

This clone was seen a handful of times. The chain links TRBV15 to TRBJ2-1, with unresolved D. V dropped 3 bases and J dropped 6 bases, with 9 bases sitting between them. Per germline, CDR1 LNHNV and CDR2 YYDKDF (reference sequence). The CDR3 length is 13 residues. The CDR3 nucleotides are TGTGCCACCAGCAGGGGCCTATTCAATGAGCAGTTCTTC. Amino acid sequence: CATSRGLFNEQFF.

The J gene is TRBJ2-7, the V gene TRBV6-5, with 8 bases lining up with TRBD2. The ends lost 1 base at V and 1 base at J; junction bases unmatched: 3. Germline-derived CDR1 and CDR2 are MNHEY and SVGAGI. This CDR3 has 15 amino acids. CDR3 sequence (DNA): TGTGCCAGCAGTTACTTGGCGGGGGGTTCCTACGAGCAGTACTTC. Its protein product is CASSYLAGGSYEQYF.

The chain has TRBV12-5 and TRBJ2-2, with TRBD2 matching over 8 bases. Germline V gene lookup returns CDR1 LGHNT and CDR2 FRNRAP. V lost 6 bases and J lost 3; bases outside the gene matches: 3. The CDR3 loop spans 14 amino acids. This CDR3 reads CASGPGGYTGELFF. The CDR3 DNA reads TGTGCTAGTGGCCCGGGGGGGTACACCGGGGAGCTGTTTTTT.

The rearrangement joins TRBV18 to TRBJ1-5; the D gene is possibly TRBD1 (6 bases). The germline CDR1 and CDR2 sequences are KGHSH and LQKENI. The CDR3 runs 15 residues. V was pared by 2 bases and J by 0 bases, with 8 bases between. CDR3 sequence reads: CASSPRGNSNQPQHF. In DNA, the CDR3 is TGTGCCAGCTCACCAAGGGGGAATAGCAATCAGCCCCAGCATTTT. The whole variable domain, remainder taken from reference TRBV18 and TRBJ1-5, is NAGVMQNPRHLVRRRGQEARLRCSPMKGHSHVYWYRQLPEEGLKFMVYLQKENIIDESGMPKERFSAEFPKEGPSILRIQQVVRGDSAAYFCASSPRGNSNQPQHFGDGTRLSIL.

Only one count was recorded for this clone. V gene TRBV7-9 combines with J gene TRBJ2-1; possibly TRBD2 for D (7 bases). V lost 5 bases, J lost 3 bases, and 14 bases lay in between. This CDR3 comprises 15 residues. The germline CDR1 and CDR2 sequences are SEHNR and FQNEAQ (reference sequence). CDR3 DNA: TGTGCCAGCAGCCGGGGGGCGCCCGGCTACAATGAGCAGTTCTTC. Its protein is CASSRGAPGYNEQFF.

The chain is built from TRBV7-8 and TRBJ1-1; maybe TRBD1 (5 bases). Per the germline V gene, CDR1 is SGHVS and CDR2 is FQNEAQ. The CDR3 is 12 residues long. Trimming took 5 bases from V and 7 from J, leaving 11 bases between them. CDR3 protein: CASSRLGGEAFF. The CDR3 DNA sequence: TGTGCCAGCAGCCGCCTCGGGGGTGAAGCTTTCTTT.

The rearrangement joins TRBV6-5 to TRBJ2-7, with 9 bases that match TRBD2. CDR1 is MNHEY, CDR2 SVGAGI, per germline. Trimming removed 6 bases from V and 5 bases from J; junction bases left unmatched: 8. The CDR3 runs 14 residues. CDR3 bases: TGTGCCAGCAGGTGGCGGGAGGGCCTCAACGAGCAGTACTTC. Its translation is CASRWREGLNEQYF.

This chain joins TRBV11-2 and TRBJ2-1, with TRBD1 matching 8 bases. The J segment lost 5 bases and the V segment lost 5 bases, leaving 2 bases of the junction unmatched. CDR3 size: 13 residues. Germline loops: CDR1 SGHAT, CDR2 FQNNGV. The CDR3 spells CASSGQGNNEQFF. The CDR3 region has the DNA TGTGCCAGCAGCGGACAGGGAAACAATGAGCAGTTCTTC.

J is TRBJ1-6 and V is TRBV10-3; 7 bases are shared with TRBD1. Trimming took 6 bases from V and 8 from J; bases not matched to a gene: 7. The CDR3 runs 14 residues. Per germline, CDR1 ENHRY and CDR2 SYGVKD. The CDR3 bases are TGTGCCATCAGGAGGGGGCTGGTGGATTCACCCCTCCACTTT. This translates into CAIRRGLVDSPLHF.

The chain employs TRBV12-3 or TRBV12-4 and TRBJ2-1; the D is unclear. Deletions cut 2 bases from V and 9 bases from J, with 5 bases between. The CDR3 is 11 residues long. The CDR3 sequence is CASSLFLEQFF. CDR3 DNA: TGTGCCAGCAGTTTATTTCTTGAGCAGTTCTTC.

The chain combines TRBV18 with TRBJ1-2, with D unresolved. The CDR3 length is 14 residues. Germline V gives CDR1 KGHSH, CDR2 LQKENI. The V and J ends lost 0 bases and 0 bases respectively, with 5 bases between them. The CDR3: CASSPPQTNYGYTF. CDR3 bases: TGTGCCAGCTCACCACCGCAGACTAACTATGGCTACACCTTC.

The chain combines TRBV12-3 or TRBV12-4 with TRBJ1-1, with D possibly matching TRBD1 (5 bases). Trimming removed 8 bases from V and 0 bases from J, with 10 bases in between. This CDR3 spans 13 amino acids. As DNA, the CDR3 is TGTGCCAGCGAAGAGGACATGAACACTGAAGCTTTCTTT. Its protein product is CASEEDMNTEAFF.

This chain connects TRBV3-1 (or the pseudogene TRBV3-2) to TRBJ1-2, with TRBD1 matching 8 bases. The trim removed 4 bases at V and 2 bases at J, leaving 6 bases unmatched. Germline V gene data show CDR1 as LGHDT and CDR2 as YNNKEL (reference sequence). CDR3 length: 15 amino acids. CDR3 sequence (DNA): TGTGCCAGCAGCCTAGGACAGGGAGGGAACTATGGCTACACCTTC. Protein: CASSLGQGGNYGYTF.

The CDR3 nucleotides are TGTGCCAGCAGCTTGGGTGGCGGGGGTAATGAAAAACTGTTTTTT. Translated, it gives CASSLGGGGNEKLFF. The chain is built from TRBV5-4 and TRBJ1-4, with TRBD1 as a possible D gene (5 bases). V shed 0 bases and J shed 4 bases, with 10 bases lying between them. The CDR3 totals 15 residues. Germline CDR1 SGHNT, CDR2 YYREEE (reference sequence).

The V and J genes are TRBV5-1 and TRBJ2-4, with 10 bases that match TRBD1. The CDR3 is 15 amino acids. Germline CDR1 SGHRS, CDR2 YFSETQ. With V trimmed by 6 bases and J by 7 bases, 10 bases remained unmatched. In DNA form, the CDR3 reads TGCGCCAGCAAAAGTGGGACAGGGGCGGGGAACATTCAGTACTTC. Protein product: CASKSGTGAGNIQYF.

This sequence joins TRBV30 and TRBJ2-2; 8 positions agree with TRBD2. The CDR3 is 16 residues long. Germline V gene lookup returns CDR1 GTSNPN and CDR2 SVGIG (reference sequence). The J segment lost 4 bases and the V segment lost 3 bases, leaving 10 bases of the junction unmatched. The DNA of the CDR3 is TGTGCCTGGAGCCCCAACAGCGGGAGTGTCACCGGGGAGCTGTTTTTT. Translating gives CAWSPNSGSVTGELFF.

The chain couples TRBV11-2 to TRBJ1-2; the D gene is possibly TRBD1 (6 bases). V was clipped by 1 base and J by 2 bases, with 8 bases between them. Per germline, CDR1 SGHAT and CDR2 FQNNGV. The CDR3 totals 14 residues. CDR3 DNA: TGTGCCAGCAGCTTAGCCAGGGGCAACTATGGCTACACCTTC. Amino acid sequence: CASSLARGNYGYTF.

This clone has only one observation. This chain connects TRBV28 to TRBJ1-1, with D perhaps TRBD1 (5 bases). Trimming took 5 bases from V and 4 from J, leaving 17 bases between them. The germline gives CDR1 MDHEN, CDR2 SYDVKM. This CDR3 has 15 amino acids. The chain's CDR3 is CASSPNLGRGTEAFF. The CDR3, as DNA: TGTGCCAGCAGTCCTAACCTAGGTAGGGGCACTGAAGCTTTCTTT.

J is TRBJ2-7 and V is TRBV5-1; 7 bases are shared with TRBD1. Germline V gene data show CDR1 as SGHRS and CDR2 as YFSETQ. The CDR3 extends over 14 amino acids. The J segment lost 3 bases and the V segment lost 2 bases, leaving 5 bases of the junction unmatched. CDR3 nucleotides: TGCGCCAGCAGCTTCCGGGACAGCGTCTACGAGCAGTACTTC. It codes for CASSFRDSVYEQYF.

CDR3 nucleotides: TGTGCCAGCAGGCCCCGGACAGGAGGTAATCAGCCCCAGCATTTT. Encoded protein: CASRPRTGGNQPQHF. The chain combines TRBV7-2 with TRBJ1-5, with 7 bases matching TRBD1. The length of the CDR3 is 15 residues. Germline V CDR1 and CDR2: SGHTA, FQGNSA. The ends lost 6 bases at V and 4 bases at J; junction bases unmatched: 9.